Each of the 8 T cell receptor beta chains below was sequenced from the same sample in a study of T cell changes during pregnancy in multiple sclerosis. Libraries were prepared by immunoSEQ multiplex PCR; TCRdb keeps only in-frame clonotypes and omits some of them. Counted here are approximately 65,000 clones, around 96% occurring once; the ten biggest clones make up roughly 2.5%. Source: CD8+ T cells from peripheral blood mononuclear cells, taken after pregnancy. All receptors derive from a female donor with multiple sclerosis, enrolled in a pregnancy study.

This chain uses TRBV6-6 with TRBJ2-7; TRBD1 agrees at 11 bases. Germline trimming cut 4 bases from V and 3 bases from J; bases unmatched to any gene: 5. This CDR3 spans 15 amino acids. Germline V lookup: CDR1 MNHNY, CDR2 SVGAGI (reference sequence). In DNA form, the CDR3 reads TGTGCCAGCAGTTCCCCGGGACAGGGGGTCTACGAGCAGTACTTC. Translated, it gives CASSSPGQGVYEQYF.

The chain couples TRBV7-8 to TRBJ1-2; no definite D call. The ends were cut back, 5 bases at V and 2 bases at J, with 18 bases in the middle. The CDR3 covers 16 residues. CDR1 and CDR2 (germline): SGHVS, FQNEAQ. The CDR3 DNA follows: TGTGCCAGCAGCCCCCAGAGTGGGCCCGCAAACTATGGCTACACCTTC. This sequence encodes CASSPQSGPANYGYTF.

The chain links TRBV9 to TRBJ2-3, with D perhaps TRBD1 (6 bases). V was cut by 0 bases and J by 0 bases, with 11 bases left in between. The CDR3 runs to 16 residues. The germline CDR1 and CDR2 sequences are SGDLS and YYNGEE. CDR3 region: CASSVGSGASTDTQYF. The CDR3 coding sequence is TGTGCCAGCAGCGTAGGTTCAGGGGCCAGCACAGATACGCAGTATTTT.

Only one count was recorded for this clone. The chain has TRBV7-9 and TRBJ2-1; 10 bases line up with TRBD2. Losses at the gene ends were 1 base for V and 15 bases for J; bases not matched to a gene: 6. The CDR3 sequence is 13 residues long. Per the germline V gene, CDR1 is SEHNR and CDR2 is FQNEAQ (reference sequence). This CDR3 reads CASSLESGRVGFF. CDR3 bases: TGTGCCAGCAGCTTAGAAAGCGGGAGGGTGGGGTTCTTC.

For the CDR3, the DNA is TGTGCCAGCAGCTTAGCGGCGGAGATTGATGAGCAGTTCTTC. Translated: CASSLAAEIDEQFF. The rearrangement joins TRBV7-6 to TRBJ2-1; D is undetermined. The CDR3 consists of 14 residues. Trimming cost V 0 bases and J 8 bases, with 11 bases left between them. Germline CDR1 is SGHVS and CDR2 is FNYEAQ.

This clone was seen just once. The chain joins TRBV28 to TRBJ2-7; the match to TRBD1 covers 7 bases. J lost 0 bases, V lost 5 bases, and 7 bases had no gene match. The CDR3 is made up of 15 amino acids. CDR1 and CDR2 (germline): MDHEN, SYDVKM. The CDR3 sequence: CASSPLGTASYEQYF. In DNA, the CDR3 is TGTGCCAGCAGTCCCCTCGGGACAGCCTCCTACGAGCAGTACTTC. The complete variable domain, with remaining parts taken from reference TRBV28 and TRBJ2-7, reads DVKVTQSSRYLVKRTGEKVFLECVQDMDHENMFWYRQDPGLGLRLIYFSYDVKMKEKGDIPEGYSVSREKKERFSLILESASTNQTSMYLCASSPLGTASYEQYFGPGTRLTVT.

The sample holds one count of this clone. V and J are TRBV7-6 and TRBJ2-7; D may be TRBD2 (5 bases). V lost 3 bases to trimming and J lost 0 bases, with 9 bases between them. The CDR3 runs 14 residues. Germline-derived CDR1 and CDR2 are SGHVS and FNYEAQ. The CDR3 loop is CASSFGESSYEQYF. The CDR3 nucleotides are TGTGCCAGCAGCTTCGGGGAGAGCTCCTACGAGCAGTACTTC.

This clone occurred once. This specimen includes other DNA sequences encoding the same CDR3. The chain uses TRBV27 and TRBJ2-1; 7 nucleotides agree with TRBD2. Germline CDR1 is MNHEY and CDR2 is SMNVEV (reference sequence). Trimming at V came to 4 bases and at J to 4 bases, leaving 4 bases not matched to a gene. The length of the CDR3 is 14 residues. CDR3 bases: TGTGCCAGCAGTTCGGGAGGATCGTACAATGAGCAGTTCTTC. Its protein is CASSSGGSYNEQFF.